This is a list of T cell receptor beta chains from one sample in a study of blood T cell repertoires in COVID-19. The repertoire was sequenced with immunoSEQ multiplex PCR; TCRdb's copy has only in-frame clones and lacks some. The sample carries 250,000 or so clones, less than 95% recorded once. Sequencing input: PBMCs or T cells enriched from blood (not recorded which). The receptors derive from a middle-aged man who had been exposed to COVID-19. The CDR3 runs from the conserved cysteine through the conserved F or W. The D gene is left open where the match is weak. Not all rows give a size; the values are once, few, many and, for expanded clones, a class.

v_gene,j_gene,abundance,d_gene,CDR3nt,CDR3aa
TRBV7-9,TRBJ1-2,.,.,TGTGCCAGCAGCTTCTCAGACAGGCGTCTAGACTATGGCTACACCTTC,CASSFSDRRLDYGYTF
TRBV27,TRBJ2-1,.,TRBD2,TGTGCCAGCAGCCCAGAACCGACTAGCGGGTACTACAATGAGCAGTTCTTC,CASSPEPTSGYYNEQFF
TRBV7-8,TRBJ2-1,.,TRBD2,TGTGCCAGCAGCTTCACCGGGACTAGCGGGAACAATGAGCAGTTCTTC,CASSFTGTSGNNEQFF
TRBV21-1,TRBJ1-5,.,.,TGTGCCAGCAAAGAAGGGGCGAAGACGAATCAGCCCCAGCATTTT,CASKEGAKTNQPQHF
TRBV2,TRBJ2-3,.,TRBD1,TGTGCCAGCAGTATACAGGGGGTTTTCACAGATACGCAGTATTTT,CASSIQGVFTDTQYF
TRBV7-9,TRBJ2-1,.,TRBD1,TGTGCCAGCAGCTCCATCGACAGGGGCTCCTACAATGAGCAGTTCTTC,CASSSIDRGSYNEQFF
TRBV4-1,TRBJ2-7,.,TRBD2,TGCGCCAGCAGCCAAGATGCGGGTAGCGGGAGTTACGAGCAGTACTTC,CASSQDAGSGSYEQYF
TRBV29-1,TRBJ1-1,.,TRBD1,TGCAGCGTTGACGGACAGGGCCTGAACACTGAAGCTTTCTTT,CSVDGQGLNTEAFF
TRBV9,TRBJ2-7,.,TRBD1,TGTGCCAGCAGCGTTCAGGACAGGGGGGTATACGAGCAGTACTTC,CASSVQDRGVYEQYF
TRBV28,TRBJ1-1,once,.,TGTGCCAGCAGCCCAGACACGAACACTGAAGCTTTCTTT,CASSPDTNTEAFF
TRBV15,TRBJ1-4,.,.,TGTGCCACCAGCAGTCTCCGCGCGGACACGATTTTT,CATSSLRADTIF
TRBV27,TRBJ2-7,.,TRBD2,TGTGCCAGCAGTCCCCTGTGGGGGACTACCAGATACGAGCAGTACTTC,CASSPLWGTTRYEQYF
TRBV3-1/TRBV3-2,TRBJ1-2,.,.,TGTGCCAGCCGGCCAGGTCAAGGGGACTTCGGCTACACCTTC,CASRPGQGDFGYTF
TRBV28,TRBJ2-7,.,TRBD2,TGTGCCAGCAGCCCCCCTAGCGGAGGGTCCTACGAGCAGTACTTC,CASSPPSGGSYEQYF
TRBV11-2,TRBJ1-1,.,.,TGTGCCAGCAGCTTAGTCGGGTTTGAAGCTTTCTTT,CASSLVGFEAFF
TRBV27,TRBJ2-1,.,.,TGTGCCAGCAGTTTATGGCCGACGGGAGCGGGCCAGTTAAACAATGAGCAGTTCTTC,CASSLWPTGAGQLNNEQFF
TRBV7-3,TRBJ2-5,.,.,TGTGCCAGCAGCCAGGGACACTCCCCTGCCGAGACCCAGTACTTC,CASSQGHSPAETQYF
TRBV10-2,TRBJ1-2,.,TRBD1,TGCGCCAGCGCGGAACCGACAGGGTCTGGCTACACCTTC,CASAEPTGSGYTF
TRBV18,TRBJ2-3,.,.,TGTGCCAGCTCACCAATAACCAGGGTCACAGATACGCAGTATTTT,CASSPITRVTDTQYF
TRBV30,TRBJ1-6,.,.,TGTGCCTGGCGTGGACCCGCCGGGTCACCCCTCCACTTT,CAWRGPAGSPLHF
TRBV7-3,TRBJ2-3,.,TRBD2,TGTGCCAGCAGCCTTTGGGGCGGGAGGAAAGATACGCAGTATTTT,CASSLWGGRKDTQYF
TRBV19,TRBJ1-2,.,TRBD1,TGTGCCAGTAGAGCACAGGGGGCTGGCTACACCTTC,CASRAQGAGYTF
TRBV20-1,TRBJ1-2,.,.,TGCAGTGCTAGTGAGGACACGAAAAACTATGGCTACACCTTC,CSASEDTKNYGYTF
TRBV6-5,TRBJ2-5,.,TRBD2,TGTGCCAGCAGTCCCGGACTAGCGGTTAAAGAGACCCAGTACTTC,CASSPGLAVKETQYF
TRBV6-5,TRBJ2-7,.,TRBD2,TGTGCCAGCAGTTACCGGGGGGGTTCTAGAGAGCAGTACTTC,CASSYRGGSREQYF
TRBV4-1,TRBJ1-1,.,.,TGCGCCAGCAGCCCCTCGTCGCGGACTGAAGCTTTCTTT,CASSPSSRTEAFF
TRBV28,TRBJ2-7,.,.,TGTGCCAGCAGACCGTCCGGCTCCTACGAGCAGTACTTC,CASRPSGSYEQYF
TRBV6-1,TRBJ2-1,.,.,TGTGCCAGCAGTGCGGGAGGCAGGGGGCCAACCTACAATGAGCAGTTCTTC,CASSAGGRGPTYNEQFF
TRBV4-1,TRBJ2-3,.,TRBD2,TGCGCCAGCAGCATGACTAGCGGGAGTTCCACAGATACGCAGTATTTT,CASSMTSGSSTDTQYF
TRBV29-1,TRBJ2-1,.,.,TGCAGCGTCACTCAGGGATTGTCGTACTACAATGAGCAGTTCTTC,CSVTQGLSYYNEQFF
TRBV4-3,TRBJ1-1,.,.,TGCGCCAGCAGCCAAGTCCAGATGAACACTGAAGCTTTCTTT,CASSQVQMNTEAFF
TRBV28,TRBJ1-5,.,.,TGTGCCAGCAGGGGGCGAAGGCCTAATCAGCCCCAGCATTTT,CASRGRRPNQPQHF
TRBV5-6,TRBJ2-2,.,TRBD1,TGTGCCAGCAGCTTGGGTTTTCCTTCCCGGACAGGGTCCGGGGAGCTGTTTTTT,CASSLGFPSRTGSGELFF
TRBV7-3,TRBJ2-1,.,.,TGTGCCAGCAGCTCCAGTGGGCCCAATGAGCAGTTCTTC,CASSSSGPNEQFF
TRBV11-3,TRBJ2-7,once,TRBD1,TGTGCCAGCAGCTTAGATAATACAGGGGGCCGCGAGCAGTACTTC,CASSLDNTGGREQYF
TRBV5-4,TRBJ2-1,.,.,TGTGCCAGCAGCTCCGGGACTGGAAACGATGAGCAGTTCTTC,CASSSGTGNDEQFF
TRBV3-1/TRBV3-2,TRBJ1-6,few,.,TGTGCCAGCAGCCTTGGACAGCTTAATTCACCCCTCCACTTT,CASSLGQLNSPLHF
TRBV30,TRBJ2-1,.,.,TGTGCCTGGAGTGTTGACTTGAGCTCCTACAATGAGCAGTTCTTC,CAWSVDLSSYNEQFF
TRBV3-1/TRBV3-2,TRBJ2-1,.,TRBD2,TGTGCCAGCAGCCTCGGGACTAGCGGGAGACCTGAGCAGTTCTTC,CASSLGTSGRPEQFF
TRBV28,TRBJ2-3,few,.,TGTGCCAGCAGTCCCGCATATCAGGTTGGCACAGATACGCAGTATTTT,CASSPAYQVGTDTQYF
TRBV5-1,TRBJ2-7,.,TRBD1,TGCGCCAGCAGCAAACAACAGGGGGTTACCTACGAGCAGTACTTC,CASSKQQGVTYEQYF
TRBV19,TRBJ2-5,.,TRBD1,TGTGCCAGTAGTACCACAGGGGGGGAGACCCAGTACTTC,CASSTTGGETQYF
TRBV28,TRBJ2-3,.,.,TGTGCCAGTAGACAGAAAAGCACAGATACGCAGTATTTT,CASRQKSTDTQYF
TRBV2,TRBJ2-2,many,TRBD1,TGTGCCAGCAGCCGGACAGGGACTAACACCGGGGAGCTGTTTTTT,CASSRTGTNTGELFF
TRBV7-9,TRBJ1-2,.,.,TGTGCCAGCAGCTCGGCCACGGGGAACTATGGCTACACCTTC,CASSSATGNYGYTF
TRBV4-1,TRBJ2-1,.,.,TGCGCCAGCAGCCAAGAGACAGGCTACAATGAGCAGTTCTTC,CASSQETGYNEQFF